The present entry profiles one T cell receptor (beta chain) with its context. The data were taken from a study of shared clonotypes between healthy human individuals. Study at large: Each donor had three CD4 naive, three CD4 memory, two CD8 naive and one CD8 memory plate.

Looked up from germline, CDR1 is SEHNR and CDR2 is FQNEAQ (reference sequence). V gave up 5 bases and J gave up 13 bases, with 14 bases separating them. This CDR3 is built from 11 residues. The table came from immunoSEQ multiplex PCR; TCRdb's copy has only in-frame clones and leaves some out. This sample carries over 95,000 clones, under 70% of them seen once, and the ten largest clones take roughly 24%. The genes are TRBV7-9 and TRBJ2-5, with D perhaps TRBD2 (6 bases). The sample comprised memory CD8+ T cells sorted from blood. Subset described: CD45RO+ cells pooled with CCR7-negative TemRA cells. The TCR comes from a woman in her 30s in good health. CDR3 residues: CASSPGGAGYF. The CDR3 bases are TGTGCCAGCAGCCCCGGGGGAGCGGGGTACTTC.